This T cell receptor (beta chain) was observed in a study of OX40 agonist ivuxolimab in advanced cancers. Turning to the study itself: Each patient was given ivuxolimab into a vein every 2 weeks, at 0.01 to 10 mg/kg. With a range of roughly 23 to 90, age averaged approximately 60 years, and around 80% were male.

The repertoire was sequenced with immunoSEQ multiplex PCR; TCRdb's copy has only in-frame clones and lacks some. The sample lists tens of thousands of clones, around four fifths seen once, with around 3.3% in the top ten. This CDR3 contains 20 residues. Losses at the gene ends were 6 bases for V and 5 bases for J; bases not matched to a gene: 26. Germline V CDR1 and CDR2: LGHNA, YNFKEQ. J is TRBJ2-7 and V is TRBV4-2; 9 bases are a match to TRBD2. The material sequenced was CD4+ or CD8+ T cells sorted from blood, taken in a trial of the OX40 agonist ivuxolimab. The origin of this receptor is an adult with an advanced solid tumor such as melanoma, head and neck, liver or kidney cancer. The CDR3 sequence is CASSPEWIAGAGRGFHEQYF. The CDR3 DNA follows: TGTGCCAGCAGTCCAGAGTGGATAGCGGGGGCAGGGAGGGGTTTCCACGAGCAGTACTTC.